This TCR beta chain was recovered during a study of T-cell memory formation after mild COVID-19. Study background: The TCR clusters were mostly specific to one donor. Notes on the study in general: Largely, contracting CD4+ clones fell within CM and EM, and contracting CD8+ clones within EMRA. Day 15 to 85 contracting clones showed balanced CD4/CD8; day 15 to 37 expanders favored CD4+. Some clones that responded turned up in pre-infection memory, which suggests that cross-reactive memory joined in.

CDR1 is ENHRY, CDR2 SYGVKD, per germline. Trimming shortened V by 7 bases and J by 0 bases, and 21 bases separated the two germline ends. The CDR3 covers 18 residues. TCRdb passed the 5' RACE reads through MiXCR, listing each CDR3 protein once. The sample consists of 450,000 or so distinct CDR3 sequences, about 19% of them appearing once. This clonotype was seen more than once but under ten times. Antigen specificity is unknown. The V and J genes are TRBV10-3 and TRBJ2-2; possibly TRBD2 for D (6 bases). The source is an adult woman who had mild COVID-19 (a few samples of this study predate the infection). Cell type and time point are not known. The sequenced sample was PBMCs or a T cell subset sorted from them (not recorded which). The CDR3 loop reads CAITGGGVEYPNTGELFF. The CDR3 DNA reads as TGTGCCATCACGGGTGGAGGGGTCGAATACCCGAACACCGGGGAGCTGTTTTTT.